Each of the 20 T cell receptor beta chains below was sequenced from the same sample in a study of T cells expressing NK-cell markers. From the 5' RACE reads, TCRdb lists one entry per CDR3 protein and no DNA. Reported are 500,000 to 600,000 distinct CDR3 sequences; the ten largest clones contain roughly 3.5%. Sequences were obtained from blood T cells: a sorted CD56 or NKG2C T cell subset, CD4+ or CD8+ T cells, or bulk PBMC T cells (not recorded which). Receptor source: a man aged 18 to 29 in good health.

CDR3 sequence: CASSLVGGSSYEQYF. The chain joins TRBV7-2 to TRBJ2-7. The CDR3 length is 15 residues. The germline V gene encodes CDR1 SGHTA and CDR2 FQGNSA.

The rearrangement links TRBV14 to TRBJ1-1. The CDR3 totals 13 residues. Germline-derived CDR1 and CDR2 are SGHDN and FVKESK. The CDR3 sequence is CASSAQPNTEAFF.

The chain uses TRBV6-5 and TRBJ2-1; as DNA is missing, the TRBD2 call by TCRdb cannot be tested. Germline V gene lookup returns CDR1 MNHEY and CDR2 SVGAGI. This CDR3 comprises 17 residues. The CDR3 is CASSYPPGTRAYNEQFF.

The chain is built from TRBV3-1 and TRBJ2-1; TCRdb proposes TRBD2, but this gene call is untestable without DNA. This CDR3 comprises 17 residues. Germline CDR1 LGHDT, CDR2 YNNKEL (reference sequence). This CDR3 is CASSQAGLAGVHNEQFF.

V gene TRBV2 combines with J gene TRBJ2-7; with no DNA, the TCRdb D assignment of TRBD2 cannot be verified. The CDR3 has 13 amino acids. CDR1 is SNHLY and CDR2 is FYNNEI in the germline V gene. Here the CDR3 reads CASGSTPTYEQYF. The full variable domain, completed using reference TRBV2 and TRBJ2-7, is EPEVTQTPSHQVTQMGQEVILRCVPISNHLYFYWYRQILGQKVEFLVSFYNNEISEKSEIFDDQFSVERPDGSNFTLKIRSTKLEDSAMYFCASGSTPTYEQYFGPGTRLTVT.

The rearrangement links TRBV5-1 to TRBJ2-2; absent DNA, TCRdb's TRBD1 call cannot be checked. This CDR3 is 16 amino acids long. The germline CDR1 and CDR2 sequences are SGHRS and YFSETQ. The CDR3 sequence is CASSLGTATNTGELFF.

The genes are TRBV5-1 and TRBJ2-7; TCRdb's D call of TRBD1 is untestable without DNA. The CDR3 length is 16 residues. Per the germline V gene, CDR1 is SGHRS and CDR2 is YFSETQ. CDR3 protein: CASSYSRDGGSYEQYF.

The rearrangement uses TRBV29-1 and TRBJ2-3. This CDR3 is built from 13 residues. The germline V gene has CDR1 SQVTM and CDR2 ANQGSEA. CDR3 protein: CSVNKGNTDTQYF.

The chain joins TRBV29-1 to TRBJ1-1. Germline V lookup: CDR1 SQVTM, CDR2 ANQGSEA. The CDR3 contains 12 residues. The CDR3 reads CSVRSGGTEAFF.

This chain uses TRBV29-1 with TRBJ2-2; TCRdb picks TRBD1, but there is no DNA to check that call. The V gene's germline CDR1 is SQVTM and CDR2 ANQGSEA. The CDR3 covers 13 residues. CDR3 sequence: CSVGTVATGELFF.

The chain has TRBV29-1 and TRBJ2-1; TCRdb's D gene call, TRBD1, goes unchecked for lack of DNA. Germline values: CDR1 SQVTM, CDR2 ANQGSEA. This CDR3 comprises 15 residues. The CDR3 is CSVEKGDRGNNEQFF.

The chain links TRBV7-8 to TRBJ2-3; TCRdb lists TRBD1, though no DNA is available to test this call. Germline V gene sequence: CDR1 SGHVS, CDR2 FQNEAQ. CDR3 length: 13 amino acids. The CDR3 loop reads CASSLNPTRFKYF. Full variable domain (missing parts from reference TRBV7-8 and TRBJ2-3): GAGVSQSPRYKVAKRGQDVALRCDPISGHVSLFWYQQALGQGPEFLTYFQNEAQLDKSGLPSDRFFAERPEGSVSTLKIQRTQQEDSAVYLCASSLNPTRFKYFGPGTRLTVL.

This sequence joins TRBV7-9 and TRBJ2-1. This CDR3 is built from 17 residues. Germline V gene sequence: CDR1 SEHNR, CDR2 FQNEAQ (reference sequence). CDR3 region: CASSSIERYGKDQDKFF.

The CDR3 loop reads CSARDLAQSDEQFF. The chain carries TRBV20-1 and TRBJ2-1; TCRdb proposes TRBD2, but this gene call is untestable without DNA. The CDR3 consists of 14 residues. Per germline, CDR1 DFQATT and CDR2 SNEGSKA (reference sequence).

The rearrangement uses TRBV29-1 and TRBJ2-1; TCRdb returns TRBD1, unconfirmable since there is no DNA. The germline V gene encodes CDR1 SQVTM and CDR2 ANQGSEA. The CDR3 length is 15 residues. CDR3 sequence reads: CSVDGGGGLYNEQFF.

This sequence joins TRBV9 and TRBJ2-1; TCRdb lists TRBD2, though no DNA is available to test this call. The CDR3 sequence is 15 residues long. Germline V gene sequence: CDR1 SGDLS, CDR2 YYNGEE. The CDR3 sequence is CASSVSGSKYNEQFF.

The chain combines TRBV24-1 with TRBJ2-7; the D call of TRBD1 rests on TCRdb alone, since no DNA is present to check it. The CDR3 covers 15 residues. Germline V gene sequence: CDR1 KGHDR, CDR2 SFDVKD. The CDR3 reads CATSDNRDSSYEQYF.

CDR3 protein: CASSQRENTDTQYF. This rearrangement joins TRBV4-1 to TRBJ2-3; there is no DNA to check the TCRdb D call of TRBD1. This CDR3 spans 14 amino acids. From germline, CDR1 is MGHRA and CDR2 YSYEKL.

The V call is TRBV7-6, the J call TRBJ2-3. Germline assignment: CDR1 SGHVS and CDR2 FNYEAQ. The CDR3 has 14 amino acids. CDR3 residues: CASSLVWATDTQYF.

The chain joins TRBV29-1 to TRBJ2-2; TCRdb's assignment of TRBD1 cannot be checked, as there is no DNA. Germline assignment: CDR1 SQVTM and CDR2 ANQGSEA. The length of the CDR3 is 14 residues. CDR3 residues: CSSQGDKNTGELFF.